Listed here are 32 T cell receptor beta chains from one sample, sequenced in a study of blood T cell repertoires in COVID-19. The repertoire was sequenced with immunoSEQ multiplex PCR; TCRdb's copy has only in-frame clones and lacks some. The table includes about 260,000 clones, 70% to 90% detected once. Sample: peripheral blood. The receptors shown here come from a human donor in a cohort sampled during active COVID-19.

The CDR3 here is CASSVRRLAEQYF. Here the CDR3 DNA reads TGTGCCAGCAGCGTTCGAAGACTAGCGGAGCAGTACTTC. The V and J genes are TRBV7-8 and TRBJ2-7; TRBD2 aligns across 8 bases. The CDR3 spans 13 residues. With V trimmed by 5 bases and J by 7 bases, 7 bases remained unmatched. Germline CDR1 is SGHVS and CDR2 is FQNEAQ. The complete variable domain, with remaining parts taken from reference TRBV7-8 and TRBJ2-7, reads GAGVSQSPRYKVAKRGQDVALRCDPISGHVSLFWYQQALGQGPEFLTYFQNEAQLDKSGLPSDRFFAERPEGSVSTLKIQRTQQEDSAVYLCASSVRRLAEQYFGPGTRLTVT.

CDR3 DNA sequence: TGTGCCACCGCGATTGACAGTTATAATGAAAAACTGTTTTTT. It specifies CATAIDSYNEKLFF. The rearrangement joins TRBV15 to TRBJ1-4, with D possibly TRBD1 on 5 matching bases. This CDR3 is 14 amino acids long. Germline CDR1 LNHNV, CDR2 YYDKDF (reference sequence). The V end was cut by 8 bases, the J end by 4 bases, with 14 bases between. The full variable domain, with the rest looked up from reference TRBV15 and TRBJ1-4, is DAMVIQNPRYQVTQFGKPVTLSCSQTLNHNVMYWYQQKSSQAPKLLFHYYDKDFNNEADTPDNFQSRRPNTSFCFLDIRSPGLGDTAMYLCATAIDSYNEKLFFGSGTQLSVL.

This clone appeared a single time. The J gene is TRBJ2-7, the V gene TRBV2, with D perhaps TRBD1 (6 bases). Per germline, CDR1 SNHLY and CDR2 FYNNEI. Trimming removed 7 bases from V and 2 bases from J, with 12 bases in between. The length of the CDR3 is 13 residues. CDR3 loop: CASTHTGPYEQYF. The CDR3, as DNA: TGTGCCAGCACCCACACAGGGCCCTACGAGCAGTACTTC.

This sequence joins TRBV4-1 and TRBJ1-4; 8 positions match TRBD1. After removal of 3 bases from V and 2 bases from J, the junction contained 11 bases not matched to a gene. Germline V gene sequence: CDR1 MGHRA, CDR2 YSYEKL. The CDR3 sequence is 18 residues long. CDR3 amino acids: CASSQDLGQGSTNEKLFF. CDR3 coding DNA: TGCGCCAGCAGCCAGGACCTAGGACAGGGAAGCACTAATGAAAAACTGTTTTTT.

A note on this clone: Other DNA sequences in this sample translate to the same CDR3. The CDR3, as DNA: TGTGCCAGCATCATGGCGGGCGGGGGGCGGGAGCAGTACTTC. This gives the protein CASIMAGGGREQYF. The chain links TRBV6-5 to TRBJ2-7, with 8 bases that match TRBD2. The CDR3 totals 14 residues. Germline values: CDR1 MNHEY, CDR2 SVGAGI. Trimming cost V 7 bases and J 7 bases; bases outside gene matches: 12.

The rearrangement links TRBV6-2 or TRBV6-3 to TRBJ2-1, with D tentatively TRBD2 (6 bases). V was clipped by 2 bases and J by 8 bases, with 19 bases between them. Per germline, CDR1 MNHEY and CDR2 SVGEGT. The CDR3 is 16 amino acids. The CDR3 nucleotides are TGTGCCAGCAGTTACATGGGGACTGGCCCCTGGGATGAGCAGTTCTTC. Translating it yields CASSYMGTGPWDEQFF.

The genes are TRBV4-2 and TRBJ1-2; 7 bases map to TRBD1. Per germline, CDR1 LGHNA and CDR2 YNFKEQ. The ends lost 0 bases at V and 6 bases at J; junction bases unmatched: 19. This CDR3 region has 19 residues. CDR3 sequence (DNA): TGTGCCAGCAGCCAAGATCAAGCGAGCGCGAGGGGGCGGGGGGATGGCTACACCTTC. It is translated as CASSQDQASARGRGDGYTF.

DNA of the CDR3: TGTGCCAGCAGCCAAGTCAGCCGGGGCTACAATGAGCAGTTCTTC. This gives the protein CASSQVSRGYNEQFF. This sequence joins TRBV3-1 (or the pseudogene TRBV3-2) and TRBJ2-1, with a possible D match to TRBD2 (5 bases). This CDR3 comprises 15 residues. Germline lookup yields CDR1 LGHDT and CDR2 YNNKEL (reference sequence). V was clipped by 1 base and J by 3 bases, with 10 bases between them.

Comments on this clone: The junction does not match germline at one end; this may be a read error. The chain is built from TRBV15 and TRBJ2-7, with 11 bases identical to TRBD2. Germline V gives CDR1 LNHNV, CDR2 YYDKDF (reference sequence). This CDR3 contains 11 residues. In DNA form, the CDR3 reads TGTGCCACCAGCGGGGGACTAGCGGTGGACTTC. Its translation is CATSGGLAVDF.

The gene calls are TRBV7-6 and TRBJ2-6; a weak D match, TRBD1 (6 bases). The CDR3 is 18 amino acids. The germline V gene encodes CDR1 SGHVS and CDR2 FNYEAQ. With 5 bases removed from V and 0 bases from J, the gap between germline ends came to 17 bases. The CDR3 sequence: CASSPGQGQLSGANVLTF. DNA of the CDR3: TGTGCCAGCAGCCCTGGGCAGGGACAACTCTCTGGGGCCAACGTCCTGACTTTC.

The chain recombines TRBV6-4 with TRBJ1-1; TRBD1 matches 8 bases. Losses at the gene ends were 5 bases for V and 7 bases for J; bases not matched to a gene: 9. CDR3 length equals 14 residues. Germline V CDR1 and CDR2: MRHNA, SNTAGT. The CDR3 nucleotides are TGTGCCAGCAGTAACCTCCCAGGACAGGGTGAAGCTTTCTTT. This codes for CASSNLPGQGEAFF.

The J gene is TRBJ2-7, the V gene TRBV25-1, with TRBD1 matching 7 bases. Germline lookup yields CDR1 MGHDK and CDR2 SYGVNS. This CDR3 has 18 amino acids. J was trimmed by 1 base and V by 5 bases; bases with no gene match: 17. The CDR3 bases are TGTGCCAGCAGTTCCTTGGCAACAGGGACAGCCCTTTCCTACGAGCAGTACTTC. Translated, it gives CASSSLATGTALSYEQYF.

CDR3 nucleotide sequence: TGCGCCAGCAGCCAAGAATTGGCAGGGGTTGGCTATGGCTACACCTTC. Protein sequence: CASSQELAGVGYGYTF. The chain joins TRBV4-1 to TRBJ1-2; TRBD1 might be the D (6 bases). The CDR3 length is 16 residues. The V gene's germline CDR1 is MGHRA and CDR2 YSYEKL. V was cut by 0 bases and J by 4 bases, with 15 bases left in between.

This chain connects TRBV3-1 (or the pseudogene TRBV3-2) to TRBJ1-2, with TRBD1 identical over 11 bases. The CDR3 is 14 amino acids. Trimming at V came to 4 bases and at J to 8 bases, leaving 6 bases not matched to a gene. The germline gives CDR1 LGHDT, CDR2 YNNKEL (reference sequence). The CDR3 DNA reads TGTGCCAGCAGCCTATCCGGGACAGGGGGAGGCTACACCTTC. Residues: CASSLSGTGGGYTF.

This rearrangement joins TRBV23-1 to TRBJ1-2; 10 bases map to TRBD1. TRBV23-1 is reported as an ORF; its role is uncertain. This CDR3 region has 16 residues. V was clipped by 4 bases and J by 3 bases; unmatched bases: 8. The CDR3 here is CASSRRDRGQYYGYTF. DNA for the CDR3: TGCGCCAGCAGTCGCCGAGACAGGGGGCAATACTATGGCTACACCTTC.

The CDR3 protein is CATSDLWPGSEKLFF. The CDR3 DNA follows: TGTGCCACCAGTGATTTGTGGCCGGGAAGTGAAAAACTGTTTTTT. V gene TRBV24-1 combines with J gene TRBJ1-4, with D hard to call. The CDR3 sequence is 15 residues long. V lost 0 bases and J 7 bases, leaving 11 bases between the germline ends. Germline CDR1 KGHDR, CDR2 SFDVKD.

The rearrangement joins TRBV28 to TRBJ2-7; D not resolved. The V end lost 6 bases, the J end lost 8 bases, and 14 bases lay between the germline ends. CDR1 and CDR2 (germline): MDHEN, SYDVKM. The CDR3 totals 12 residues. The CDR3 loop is CASSEPLGQQYF. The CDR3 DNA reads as TGTGCCAGCAGCGAGCCGCTGGGCCAGCAGTACTTC.

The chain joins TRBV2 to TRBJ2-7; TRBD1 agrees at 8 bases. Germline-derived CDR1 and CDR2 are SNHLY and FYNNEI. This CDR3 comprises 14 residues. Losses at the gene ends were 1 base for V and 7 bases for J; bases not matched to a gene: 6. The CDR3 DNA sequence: TGTGCCAGCAGTGAAGGGACAGGGTGGCAGGAGCAGTACTTC. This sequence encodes CASSEGTGWQEQYF.

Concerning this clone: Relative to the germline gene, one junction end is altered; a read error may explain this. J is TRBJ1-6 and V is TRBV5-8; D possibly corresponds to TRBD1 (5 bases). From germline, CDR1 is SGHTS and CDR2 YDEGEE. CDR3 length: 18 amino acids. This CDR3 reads CASSLVYGTPSYNSPLHF. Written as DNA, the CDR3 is TGTGCCAGCAGTTTGGTTTACGGGACTCCCTCCTATAATTCACCCCTCCACTTT.

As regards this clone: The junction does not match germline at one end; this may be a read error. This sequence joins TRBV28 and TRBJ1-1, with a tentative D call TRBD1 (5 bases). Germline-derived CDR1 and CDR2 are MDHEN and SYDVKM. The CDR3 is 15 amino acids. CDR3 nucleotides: TGTGCCAGCAGTTCGACGATCGGGGGAAACAGTGAAGCTTTCTTT. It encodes CASSSTIGGNSEAFF. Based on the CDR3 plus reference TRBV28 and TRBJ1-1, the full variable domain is DVKVTQSSRYLVKRTGEKVFLECVQDMDHENMFWYRQDPGLGLRLIYFSYDVKMKEKGDIPEGYSVSREKKERFSLILESASTNQTSMYLCASSSTIGGNSEAFFGQGTRLTVV.

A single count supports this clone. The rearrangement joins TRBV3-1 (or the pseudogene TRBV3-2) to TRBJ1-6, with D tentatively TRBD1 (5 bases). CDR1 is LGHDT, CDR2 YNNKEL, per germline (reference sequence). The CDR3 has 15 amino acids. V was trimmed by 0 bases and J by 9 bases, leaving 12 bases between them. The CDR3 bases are TGTGCCAGCAGCCAAGATTTTCAGGGAGGTTCACCCCTCCACTTT. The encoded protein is CASSQDFQGGSPLHF.

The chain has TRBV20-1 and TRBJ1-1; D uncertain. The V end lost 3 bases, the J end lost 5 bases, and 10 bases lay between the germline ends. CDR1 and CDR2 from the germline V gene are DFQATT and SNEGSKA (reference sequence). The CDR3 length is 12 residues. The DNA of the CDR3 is TGCAGTGCTAGTCGACGCGGTACTGAAGCTTTCTTT. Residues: CSASRRGTEAFF.

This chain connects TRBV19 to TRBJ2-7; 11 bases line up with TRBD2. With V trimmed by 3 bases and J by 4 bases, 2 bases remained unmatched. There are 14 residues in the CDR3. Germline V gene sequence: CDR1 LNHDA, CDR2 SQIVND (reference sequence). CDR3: CASSIVAGGYEQYF. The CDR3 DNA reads TGTGCCAGTAGTATTGTAGCGGGAGGGTACGAGCAGTACTTC.

The CDR3 loop reads CASSPILTHRGTGANVLTF. The CDR3 DNA sequence: TGCGCCAGCAGCCCAATCTTAACGCACAGGGGGACTGGGGCCAACGTCCTGACTTTC. The chain links TRBV4-3 to TRBJ2-6; 8 nucleotides line up with TRBD1. J lost 2 bases, V lost 4 bases, and 13 bases had no gene match. This CDR3 has 19 residues. Germline V lookup: CDR1 LGHNA, CDR2 YSLEER.

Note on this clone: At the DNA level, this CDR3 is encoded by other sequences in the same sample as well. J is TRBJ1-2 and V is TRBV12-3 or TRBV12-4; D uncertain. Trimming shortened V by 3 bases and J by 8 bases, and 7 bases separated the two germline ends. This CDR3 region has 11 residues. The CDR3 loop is CASSLRGGYTF. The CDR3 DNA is TGTGCCAGCAGTTTGCGGGGAGGCTACACCTTC.

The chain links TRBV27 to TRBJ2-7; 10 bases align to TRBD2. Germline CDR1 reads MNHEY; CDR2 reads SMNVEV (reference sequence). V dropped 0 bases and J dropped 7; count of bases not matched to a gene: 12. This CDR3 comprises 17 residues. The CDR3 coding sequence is TGTGCCAGCAGTTTATCGCCCCGTTTTAGCGGGAGGAATGAGCAGTACTTC. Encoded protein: CASSLSPRFSGRNEQYF.

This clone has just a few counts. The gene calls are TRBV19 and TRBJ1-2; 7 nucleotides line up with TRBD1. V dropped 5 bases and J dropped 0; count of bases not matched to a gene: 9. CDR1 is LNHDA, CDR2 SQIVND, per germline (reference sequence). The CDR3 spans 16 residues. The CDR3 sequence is CASSLRQGKTNYGYTF. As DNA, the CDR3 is TGTGCCAGTAGTTTACGACAGGGCAAAACTAACTATGGCTACACCTTC.

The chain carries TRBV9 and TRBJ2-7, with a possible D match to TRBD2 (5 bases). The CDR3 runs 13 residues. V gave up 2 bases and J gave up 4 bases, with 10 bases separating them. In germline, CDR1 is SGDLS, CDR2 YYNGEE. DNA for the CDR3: TGTGCCAGCAGCGTCGGTAGCGCGTACGAGCAGTACTTC. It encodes CASSVGSAYEQYF. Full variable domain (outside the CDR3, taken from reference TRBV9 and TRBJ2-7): DSGVTQTPKHLITATGQRVTLRCSPRSGDLSVYWYQQSLDQGLQFLIQYYNGEERAKGNILERFSAQQFPDLHSELNLSSLELGDSALYFCASSVGSAYEQYFGPGTRLTVT.

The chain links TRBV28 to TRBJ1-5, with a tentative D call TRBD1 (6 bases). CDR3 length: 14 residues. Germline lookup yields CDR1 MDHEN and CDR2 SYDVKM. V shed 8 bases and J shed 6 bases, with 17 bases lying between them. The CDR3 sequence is CASGETGRTQPQHF. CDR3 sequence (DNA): TGTGCCAGCGGAGAGACAGGTCGAACTCAGCCCCAGCATTTT.

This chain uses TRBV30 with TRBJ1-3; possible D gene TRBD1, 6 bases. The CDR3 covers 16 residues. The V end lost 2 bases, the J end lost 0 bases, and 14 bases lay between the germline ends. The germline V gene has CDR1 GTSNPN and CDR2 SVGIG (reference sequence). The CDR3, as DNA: TGTGCCTGGAGTAACGGACAGCTTGCCTCTGGAAACACCATATATTTT. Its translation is CAWSNGQLASGNTIYF.

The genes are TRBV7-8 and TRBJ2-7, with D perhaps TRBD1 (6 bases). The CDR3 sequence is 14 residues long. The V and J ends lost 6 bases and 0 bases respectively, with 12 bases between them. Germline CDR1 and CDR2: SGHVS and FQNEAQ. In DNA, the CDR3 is TGTGCCAGCAGTTCAGACAGGAGCTCCTACGAGCAGTACTTC. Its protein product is CASSSDRSSYEQYF.

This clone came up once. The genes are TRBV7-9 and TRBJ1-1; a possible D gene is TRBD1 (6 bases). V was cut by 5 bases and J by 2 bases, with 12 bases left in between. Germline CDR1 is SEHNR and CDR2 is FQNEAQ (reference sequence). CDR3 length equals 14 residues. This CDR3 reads CASSPGELNTEAFF. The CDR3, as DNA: TGTGCCAGCAGCCCAGGGGAGCTTAACACTGAAGCTTTCTTT.